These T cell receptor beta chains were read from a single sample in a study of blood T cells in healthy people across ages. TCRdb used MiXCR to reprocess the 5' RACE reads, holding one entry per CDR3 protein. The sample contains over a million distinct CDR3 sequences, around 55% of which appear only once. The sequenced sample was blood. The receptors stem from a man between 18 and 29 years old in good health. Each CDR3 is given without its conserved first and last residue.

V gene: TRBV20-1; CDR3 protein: SARKRDSYTEQF
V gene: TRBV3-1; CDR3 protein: ASSQDSWGDVTQY
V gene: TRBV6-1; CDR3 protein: ASSEAAGSYNEQF
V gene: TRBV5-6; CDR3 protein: ASSQGLAGEDTYNEQF
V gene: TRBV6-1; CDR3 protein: ASSEGTGSNQPQH
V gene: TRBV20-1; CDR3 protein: SARRILAGGHYEQY
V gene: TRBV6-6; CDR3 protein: ASSLSQGSAGYT
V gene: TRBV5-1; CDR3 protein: ASSCGTGANTEAF
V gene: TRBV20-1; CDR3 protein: SAKIGGQATYGYT
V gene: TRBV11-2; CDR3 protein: ASSARGDGYT
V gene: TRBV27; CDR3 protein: ASSLFAVYNEQF
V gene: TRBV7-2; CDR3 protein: ATRGLAGDEQY
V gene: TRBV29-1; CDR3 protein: SVGTQY
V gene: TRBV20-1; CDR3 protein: SARIGFGGREQF
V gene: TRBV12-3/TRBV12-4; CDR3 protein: ASRRTRLAGVQETQY
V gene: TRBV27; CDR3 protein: ASSFGGSNSPLH
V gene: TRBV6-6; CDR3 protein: ASSYRDQETQY
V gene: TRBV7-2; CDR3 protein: ASSLGGRQGGYSPLH
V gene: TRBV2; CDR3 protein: ASIQGGRFSYNEQF
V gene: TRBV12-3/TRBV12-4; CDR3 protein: ASSLGRRAYEQY
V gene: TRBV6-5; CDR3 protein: ASSYSGTQNEQY
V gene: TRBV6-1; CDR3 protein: ASSKSGGTQETQY
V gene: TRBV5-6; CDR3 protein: ASSLALDRSSYEQY
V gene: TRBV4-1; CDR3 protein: ASSQVGVIPPKETQY